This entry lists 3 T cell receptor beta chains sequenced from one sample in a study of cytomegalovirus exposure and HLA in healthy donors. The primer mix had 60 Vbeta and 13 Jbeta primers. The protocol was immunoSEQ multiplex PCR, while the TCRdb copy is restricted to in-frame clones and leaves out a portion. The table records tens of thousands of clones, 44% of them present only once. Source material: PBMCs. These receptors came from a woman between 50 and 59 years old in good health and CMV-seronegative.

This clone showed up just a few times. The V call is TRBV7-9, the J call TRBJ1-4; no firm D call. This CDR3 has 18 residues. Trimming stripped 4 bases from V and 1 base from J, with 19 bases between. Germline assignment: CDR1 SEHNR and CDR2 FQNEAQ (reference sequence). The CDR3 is CASSSLSGIRGTNEKLFF. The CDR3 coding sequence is TGTGCCAGCAGCTCACTCTCGGGGATTCGAGGAACTAATGAAAAACTGTTTTTT.

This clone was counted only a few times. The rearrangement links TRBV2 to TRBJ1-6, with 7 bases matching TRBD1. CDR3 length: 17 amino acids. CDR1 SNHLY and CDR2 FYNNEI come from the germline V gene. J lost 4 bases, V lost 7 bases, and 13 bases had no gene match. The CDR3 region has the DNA TGTGCCAGCACAGACAGGGAATCTTTTATTTATAATTCACCCCTCCACTTT. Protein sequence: CASTDRESFIYNSPLHF.

The CDR3 reads CASSLGTGGLQETQYF. The CDR3 DNA follows: TGTGCCAGCAGCTTGGGGACAGGGGGGTTACAAGAGACCCAGTACTTC. The chain employs TRBV5-6 and TRBJ2-5; 10 bases are shared with TRBD1. Germline values: CDR1 SGHDT, CDR2 YYEEEE. Trimming removed 0 bases from V and 2 bases from J; junction bases left unmatched: 4. CDR3 length: 16 residues.